The entry that follows covers one TCR beta chain sequence. The data were taken from a study of control samples from healthy donors and cancer patients. The data were produced by immunoSEQ multiplex PCR, yet TCRdb's version contains in-frame clones alone and is incomplete. The sample lists 100,000 to 130,000 clones; approximately 84% were seen once. Germline CDR1 KGHSH, CDR2 LQKENI. The CDR3 consists of 18 residues. V gave up 1 base and J gave up 0 bases, with 17 bases separating them. The clonotype comes from a man younger than 35 in good health. V gene TRBV18 combines with J gene TRBJ2-3; maybe TRBD2 (5 bases). Specimen: blood. The CDR3 loop reads CASSPLGGGQTSTDTQYF. DNA of the CDR3: TGTGCCAGCTCACCACTGGGTGGCGGGCAGACTAGCACAGATACGCAGTATTTT.